These 30 T cell receptor beta chains originate from one sample sequenced in a study of T cell repertoires in cytomegalovirus infection. Each CDR3 protein is one row after TCRdb ran MiXCR on the reads. The sample lists some 300,000 distinct CDR3 sequences, approximately 8.9% occurring once. The sample taken for sequencing was PBMCs. The receptors stem from a human donor in good health (CMV status not recorded). Some clones in this sample may be carry-over from other donors' samples.

Ten or more counts support this clonotype. The chain employs TRBV6-2 or TRBV6-3 and TRBJ1-6, with D perhaps matching TRBD1 (5 bases). Per germline, CDR1 MNHEY and CDR2 SVGEGT. V was pared by 0 bases and J by 10 bases, with 16 bases between. The CDR3 is 16 residues long. The CDR3 here is CASSYSRSWGVSPLHF. In DNA, the CDR3 is TGTGCCAGCAGTTACTCGCGTTCATGGGGGGTATCACCCCTCCACTTT.

This clonotype has ten or more counts. V is TRBV14 and J is TRBJ2-1; the D is unclear. Germline values: CDR1 SGHDN, CDR2 FVKESK. V lost 0 bases and J lost 1, with 10 bases in between. This CDR3 is 16 amino acids long. The CDR3 DNA reads TGTGCCAGCAGCCAAGAGGGCGCGGAGTCCTACAATGAGCAGTTCTTC. The encoded protein is CASSQEGAESYNEQFF. Based on the CDR3 plus reference TRBV14 and TRBJ2-1, the full variable domain is EAGVTQFPSHSVIEKGQTVTLRCDPISGHDNLYWYRRVMGKEIKFLLHFVKESKQDESGMPNNRFLAERTGGTYSTLKVQPAELEDSGVYFCASSQEGAESYNEQFFGPGTRLTVL.

This clonotype was recorded many times. This rearrangement joins TRBV28 to TRBJ1-2; D may be TRBD1 (5 bases). The germline V gene has CDR1 MDHEN and CDR2 SYDVKM. CDR3 length: 15 amino acids. The germline V and J ends were trimmed by 5 bases and 7 bases, with 20 bases remaining between them. Here the CDR3 DNA reads TGTGCCAGCAGTCCCCCGTTGGCACAGGCCTCTGGCTACACCTTC. It codes for CASSPPLAQASGYTF.

This clonotype has only a few counts. CDR3 amino acids: CASSSMDRARQPQHF. CDR3 bases: TGTGCCAGCAGTTCGATGGACAGGGCGAGACAGCCCCAGCATTTT. The chain recombines TRBV12-3 or TRBV12-4 with TRBJ1-5; 8 bases map to TRBD1. V was clipped by 4 bases and J by 7 bases; unmatched bases: 9. The CDR3 length is 15 residues.

This clonotype occurred a few times. The chain has TRBV7-6 and TRBJ1-3; D remains unclear. The CDR3 totals 15 residues. In germline, CDR1 is SGHVS, CDR2 FNYEAQ. Trimming left V 5 bases short and J 1 base short, with 12 bases between. CDR3 protein: CASSPRATSGNTIYF. As DNA, the CDR3 is TGTGCCAGCAGCCCCCGGGCCACGTCTGGAAACACCATATATTTT.

On this clonotype: In this CDR3 the conserved last residue, phenylalanine or tryptophan, is missing, so a read error is likely. V usage is TRBV3-1 and J usage is TRBJ2-1; D may match TRBD1 or TRBD2 (6 bases each). The germline CDR1 and CDR2 sequences are LGHDT and YNNKEL (reference sequence). The V and J ends lost 4 bases and 4 bases respectively, with 14 bases between them. CDR3 length equals 15 residues. The CDR3 spells CASSPEGGPYNEQFL. The CDR3 bases are TGTGCCAGCAGCCCCGAGGGGGGACCATACAATGAGCAGTTCCTC.

This clonotype was seen more than once but under ten times. J is TRBJ1-1 and V is TRBV29-1; D might be TRBD1 (5 bases). The CDR3 length is 13 residues. V lost 5 bases to trimming and J lost 1 base, with 11 bases between them. From germline, CDR1 is SQVTM and CDR2 ANQGSEA. This CDR3 is CSVIKQGNTEAFF. The DNA of the CDR3 is TGCAGCGTTATCAAGCAGGGGAACACTGAAGCTTTCTTT.

The sample holds many counts of this clonotype. This sequence joins TRBV10-3 and TRBJ1-1, with D possibly being TRBD1 (5 bases). The CDR3 is made up of 15 amino acids. V dropped 0 bases and J dropped 2 bases, with 10 bases sitting between them. The germline CDR1 and CDR2 sequences are ENHRY and SYGVKD. This CDR3 reads CAISESAGANTEAFF. CDR3 DNA sequence: TGTGCCATCAGTGAGTCGGCCGGGGCTAACACTGAAGCTTTCTTT.

Worth noting for this clonotype: This may arise from a read error, as a much more abundant clone is one base away. This chain links TRBV2 with TRBJ2-7; D not resolved. The germline gives CDR1 SNHLY, CDR2 FYNNEI. V was clipped by 4 bases and J by 0 bases, with 4 bases between them. CDR3 size: 12 residues. The CDR3 bases are TGTGCCAGCAGTGTGACCTCCTACGAGCAGTACGTC. Its translation is CASSVTSYEQYV.

In its sample, this clonotype was seen a few times. V gene TRBV6-5 combines with J gene TRBJ2-5; 8 nucleotides match TRBD2. The V gene end was trimmed by 7 bases and the J gene end by 5 bases; junction bases not matched to a gene: 6. The CDR3 is made up of 13 amino acids. Looked up from germline, CDR1 is MNHEY and CDR2 is SVGAGI. Here the CDR3 DNA reads TGTGCCAGCACCCACGGGGGGGCTGAGACCCAGTACTTC. Translating it yields CASTHGGAETQYF.

This clonotype was observed at least ten times. V gene TRBV27 combines with J gene TRBJ1-4; 7 bases line up with TRBD1. The CDR3 is 17 residues long. The V segment lost 5 bases and the J segment 0 bases; nucleotides outside the gene matches: 9. Per germline, CDR1 MNHEY and CDR2 SMNVEV (reference sequence). CDR3 region: CASSPSRGRATNEKLFF. The CDR3, as DNA: TGTGCCAGCAGTCCAAGTAGGGGGCGAGCAACTAATGAAAAACTGTTTTTT.

This clonotype has ten or more counts. The V gene is TRBV6-2 or TRBV6-3, the J gene TRBJ1-1; 7 bases match TRBD1. The length of the CDR3 is 16 residues. V dropped 0 bases and J dropped 0; count of bases not matched to a gene: 4. Germline CDR1 is MNHEY and CDR2 is SVGEGT. CDR3 region: CASSYSRGGLNTEAFF. The CDR3 nucleotides read TGTGCCAGCAGTTACTCAAGAGGGGGCTTGAACACTGAAGCTTTCTTT.

This clonotype was observed at least ten times. The rearrangement joins TRBV4-2 to TRBJ2-4, with D perhaps TRBD1 or TRBD2 (5 bases each). Germline V gene lookup returns CDR1 LGHNA and CDR2 YNFKEQ. This CDR3 comprises 16 residues. Trimming took off 1 base at V and 0 bases at J, with 10 bases between the two ends. CDR3 DNA sequence: TGTGCCAGCAGCCAAGTCGGTGGGGGAGCCAAAAACATTCAGTACTTC. Translating it yields CASSQVGGGAKNIQYF.

This clonotype has at least ten counts. The chain is built from TRBV6-2 or TRBV6-3 and TRBJ1-4; tentative D call: TRBD1 (5 bases). The CDR3 is 16 residues long. V gave up 1 base and J gave up 7 bases, with 16 bases separating them. Looked up from germline, CDR1 is MNHEY and CDR2 is SVGEGT. The CDR3 region has the DNA TGTGCCAGCAGTTACTTTAGTCCGAGGGGCGGTGAAAAACTGTTTTTT. Translation: CASSYFSPRGGEKLFF.

This clonotype was seen many times. The rearrangement uses TRBV7-3 and TRBJ2-4, with D possibly called TRBD1 or TRBD2 (7 bases each). CDR1 SGHTA and CDR2 FQGTGA come from the germline V gene. The CDR3 loop spans 14 amino acids. V was pared by 5 bases and J by 5 bases, with 13 bases between. The chain's CDR3 is CASSQGGSENIQYF. CDR3 bases: TGTGCCAGCAGCCAGGGGGGGTCGGAAAACATTCAGTACTTC.

At least ten counts were recorded for this clonotype. V and J are TRBV7-9 and TRBJ2-5; D is ambiguous. CDR1 SEHNR and CDR2 FQNEAQ come from the germline V gene (reference sequence). The CDR3 is made up of 14 amino acids. V lost 1 base and J lost 7, with 13 bases in between. CDR3 region: CASSLESTLGTQYF. CDR3 DNA sequence: TGTGCCAGCAGCTTAGAATCTACCCTCGGGACCCAGTACTTC.

There are many counts of this clonotype. The V and J genes are TRBV28 and TRBJ2-2; D is undetermined. CDR1 and CDR2 (germline): MDHEN, SYDVKM. V lost 5 bases and J 3 bases, leaving 10 bases between the germline ends. This CDR3 is 14 amino acids long. The CDR3 region is CASSPPRDTGELFF. CDR3 sequence (DNA): TGTGCCAGCAGTCCCCCTCGGGACACCGGGGAGCTGTTTTTT.

This clonotype was seen a handful of times. The chain links TRBV2 to TRBJ2-2; the match to TRBD1 covers 8 bases. Per the germline V gene, CDR1 is SNHLY and CDR2 is FYNNEI. J gave up 3 bases and V 10 bases, and 1 base lay outside the gene matches. The CDR3 extends over 12 amino acids. CDR3 coding DNA: TGTGCCAAGGACAGGGACACCGGGGAGCTGTTTTTT. This codes for CAKDRDTGELFF. Full variable domain (missing parts from reference TRBV2 and TRBJ2-2): EPEVTQTPSHQVTQMGQEVILRCVPISNHLYFYWYRQILGQKVEFLVSFYNNEISEKSEIFDDQFSVERPDGSNFTLKIRSTKLEDSAMYFCAKDRDTGELFFGEGSRLTVL.

The J gene is TRBJ2-3, the V gene TRBV20-1; 8 bases match TRBD2. Germline V lookup: CDR1 DFQATT, CDR2 SNEGSKA (reference sequence). Trimming removed 0 bases from V and 5 bases from J; junction bases left unmatched: 7. There are 15 residues in the CDR3. The CDR3 bases are TGCAGTGCTAGAGATCCGAGCGGGAGACAAGATACGCAGTATTTT. Protein: CSARDPSGRQDTQYF.

This clonotype was picked up many times. The genes are TRBV4-3 and TRBJ1-3; a possible D gene is TRBD1 (6 bases). V was clipped by 0 bases and J by 0 bases, with 21 bases between them. Per germline, CDR1 LGHNA and CDR2 YSLEER. CDR3 length: 20 residues. The CDR3 loop is CASSQDVYPGHILSGNTIYF. The DNA of the CDR3 is TGCGCCAGCAGCCAAGATGTGTACCCGGGACACATTCTCTCTGGAAACACCATATATTTT.

In this sample, this clonotype turned up many times. This chain links TRBV6-1 with TRBJ1-1; the D gene is possibly TRBD1 (5 bases). Trimming took 1 base from V and 4 from J, leaving 7 bases between them. This CDR3 region has 13 residues. Germline V lookup: CDR1 MNHNS, CDR2 SASEGT. The CDR3 nucleotides read TGTGCCAGCAGTGAAGGAGGGACCACTGAAGCTTTCTTT. Translation: CASSEGGTTEAFF.

This clonotype was counted many times. This chain connects TRBV7-2 to TRBJ2-1, with unresolved D. The CDR3 is 11 residues long. Trimming removed 1 base at V and 12 bases at J, with 7 bases between. Germline V gene lookup returns CDR1 SGHTA and CDR2 FQGNSA. CDR3 loop: CASSLDWGQFF. CDR3 coding DNA: TGTGCCAGCAGCTTAGACTGGGGGCAGTTCTTC.

This clonotype was found many times. V gene TRBV12-3 or TRBV12-4 combines with J gene TRBJ2-3; D unresolved. The V end was cut by 3 bases, the J end by 1 base, with 8 bases between. The CDR3 sequence is 14 residues long. The CDR3 reads CASSLGIGTDTQYF. In DNA, the CDR3 is TGTGCCAGCAGTTTGGGGATAGGCACAGATACGCAGTATTTT.

This clonotype was counted many times. The genes are TRBV7-2 and TRBJ2-1; D perhaps matches TRBD2 (5 bases). Germline V CDR1 and CDR2: SGHTA, FQGNSA. Between the trimmed V and J ends, which lost 6 bases and 9 bases, there was a span of 12 bases. This CDR3 comprises 12 residues. The CDR3 nucleotides are TGTGCCAGCAGGTATGCGGGCGCTGAGCAGTTCTTC. Its translation: CASRYAGAEQFF. Variable domain in full (rest from reference TRBV7-2 and TRBJ2-1): GAGVSQSPSNKVTEKGKDVELRCDPISGHTALYWYRQSLGQGLEFLIYFQGNSAPDKSGLPSDRFSAERTGGSVSTLTIQRTQQEDSAVYLCASRYAGAEQFFGPGTRLTVL.

This clonotype was picked up many times. The chain couples TRBV6-1 to TRBJ2-1; maybe TRBD1 (5 bases). Trimming took off 8 bases at V and 6 bases at J, with 26 bases between the two ends. This CDR3 is built from 17 residues. Germline V gives CDR1 MNHNS, CDR2 SASEGT. DNA for the CDR3: TGTGCCAGCGCCCCCTCGATGAGCAGGGTATGGGTCAATGAGCAGTTCTTC. This gives the protein CASAPSMSRVWVNEQFF.

To note about this clonotype: One base away lies a much larger clone, so this may be a sequencing read error. The V and J genes are TRBV10-3 and TRBJ2-7; 8 bases agree with TRBD1. This CDR3 is built from 14 residues. Germline assignment: CDR1 ENHRY and CDR2 SYGVKD. After removal of 8 bases from V and 2 bases from J, the junction contained 8 bases not matched to a gene. The DNA for the CDR3 is TGTGCCATCTCGGGGGACAGGTCTACCTACGAGCAGTACTTC. Amino acids: CAISGDRSTYEQYF.

The chain combines TRBV29-1 with TRBJ2-2, with D possibly matching TRBD1 (6 bases). V was shortened by 7 bases and J by 6 bases, with 18 bases between the two germline ends. This CDR3 region has 14 residues. Germline CDR1 reads SQVTM; CDR2 reads ANQGSEA. CDR3 nucleotides: TGCAGCGCTCAGGGGTTCGATTGGTCCGGGGAGCTGTTTTTT. It is translated as CSAQGFDWSGELFF.

This clonotype was detected many times. The chain employs TRBV27 and TRBJ2-3; 8 positions match TRBD2. The CDR3 runs 15 residues. V gave up 5 bases and J gave up 0 bases; unmatched junction bases: 4. Per germline, CDR1 MNHEY and CDR2 SMNVEV (reference sequence). The CDR3 DNA reads as TGTGCCAGCAGTCAAGGACTAGCCAGCACAGATACGCAGTATTTT. It yields the protein CASSQGLASTDTQYF.

This clonotype occurred many times. This chain connects TRBV4-1 to TRBJ1-2, with 9 bases fitting TRBD1. The CDR3 consists of 14 residues. CDR1 and CDR2 from the germline V gene are MGHRA and YSYEKL. The trim removed 0 bases at V and 13 bases at J, leaving 9 bases unmatched. The CDR3 coding sequence is TGCGCCAGCAGCCAAGATCCGTATACAGGGGGCCCCACCTTC. Protein: CASSQDPYTGGPTF.

This clonotype was found many times. The rearrangement links TRBV24-1 to TRBJ2-7; maybe TRBD2 (6 bases). V was trimmed by 3 bases and J by 0 bases, leaving 14 bases between them. This CDR3 is built from 16 residues. Per germline, CDR1 KGHDR and CDR2 SFDVKD. In DNA form, the CDR3 reads TGTGCCACCAGTGATGACGGGACTCACAGCTCCTACGAGCAGTACGTC. Its translation: CATSDDGTHSSYEQYV.